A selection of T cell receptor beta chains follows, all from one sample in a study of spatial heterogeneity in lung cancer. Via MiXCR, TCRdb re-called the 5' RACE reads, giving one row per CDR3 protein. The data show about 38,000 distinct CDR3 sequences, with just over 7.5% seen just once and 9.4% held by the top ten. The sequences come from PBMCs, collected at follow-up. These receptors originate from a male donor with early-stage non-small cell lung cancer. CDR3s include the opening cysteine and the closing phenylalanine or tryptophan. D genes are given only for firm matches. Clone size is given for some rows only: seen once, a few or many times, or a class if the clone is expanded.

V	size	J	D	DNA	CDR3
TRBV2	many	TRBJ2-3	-	TGTGCCAGCAGTGAACGGGCGAATTTCTACACAGATACGCAGTATTTT	CASSERANFYTDTQYF
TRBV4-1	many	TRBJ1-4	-	TGCGCCACCGGACTGCTTAATGAAAAACTGTTTTTT	CATGLLNEKLFF
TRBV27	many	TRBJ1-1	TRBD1	TGTGCCAGCAGTACCTCGCGACAGGGAAGCACTGAAGCTTTCTTT	CASSTSRQGSTEAFF
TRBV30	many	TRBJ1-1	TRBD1	TGTGCCCGACGGACGTCGTCAGGGGGCCGGACTGAAGCTTTCTTT	CARRTSSGGRTEAFF
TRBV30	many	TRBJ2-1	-	TGTGCCTGGACGGCGGCAGGGCATCGTGAGCAGTTCTTC	CAWTAAGHREQFF
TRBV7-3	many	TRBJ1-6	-	TGTGCCAGCAGCTTACACGATAATTCACCCCTCCACTTT	CASSLHDNSPLHF
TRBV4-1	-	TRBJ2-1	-	TGCGCCAGCAGCCAAGAAGTGGATGCCTACAATGAGCAGTTCTTC	CASSQEVDAYNEQFF
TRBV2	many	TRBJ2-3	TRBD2	TGTGCCAGCTCGACGCTGACTAGCGGGGACACAGATACGCAGTATTTT	CASSTLTSGDTDTQYF
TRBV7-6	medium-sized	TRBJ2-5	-	TGTGCCAGCAGCTCGCCCTGGACGGGCCAAGAGACCCAGTACTTC	CASSSPWTGQETQYF
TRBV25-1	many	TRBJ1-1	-	TGTGCCAGCAGGGACCGCCTAGGGGGGGGTGAAGCTTTCTTT	CASRDRLGGGEAFF
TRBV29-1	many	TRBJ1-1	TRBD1	TGCAGCGTGGAGGGACAGGCTGAAGCTTTCTTT	CSVEGQAEAFF
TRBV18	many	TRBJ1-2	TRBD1	TGTGCCAGCTCACCACCGGGACAGGGCCGTGATGGCTACACCTTC	CASSPPGQGRDGYTF
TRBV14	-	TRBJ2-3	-	TGTGCCAGCAGCTACACTGATACGCAGTATTTT	CASSYTDTQYF
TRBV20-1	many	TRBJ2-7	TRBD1	TGCAGTGCTAGAGGGCGGGACAGGAAATACGAGCAGTACTTC	CSARGRDRKYEQYF
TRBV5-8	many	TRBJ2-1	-	TGTGCCCTCTTGGGATATGGGTACAATGAGCAGTTCTTC	CALLGYGYNEQFF
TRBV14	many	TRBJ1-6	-	TGTGCCAGCAGCCGGGGATGGGCGAATCTTAATTCACCCCTCCACTTT	CASSRGWANLNSPLHF
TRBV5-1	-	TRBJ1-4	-	TGCGCCAGCAGCTTGGTGGGTAACCATAATGAAAAACTGTTTTTT	CASSLVGNHNEKLFF
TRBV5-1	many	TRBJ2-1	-	TGCGCCAGCAGCTTGGTTATAGAATACAATGAGCAGTTCTTC	CASSLVIEYNEQFF
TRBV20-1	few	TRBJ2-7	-	TGCAGTGCTAGTCCGCAGGGACGCTACGAGCAGTACTTC	CSASPQGRYEQYF
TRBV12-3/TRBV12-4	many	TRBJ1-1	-	TGTGCCAGCAGCTCAGGACAGAACACTGAAGCTTTCTTT	CASSSGQNTEAFF
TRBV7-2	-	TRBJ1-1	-	TGTGCCAGCAGCCCGAGGGTGGGACACACTGAAGCTTTCTTT	CASSPRVGHTEAFF
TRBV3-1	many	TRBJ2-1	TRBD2	TGTGCCAGCAGCCACACTAGCGGGGGGTACTACAATGAGCAGTTCTTC	CASSHTSGGYYNEQFF
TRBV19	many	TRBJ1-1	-	TGTGCCAGTAATATCAACCCGAGAGTTGCGGACACTGAAGCTTTCTTT	CASNINPRVADTEAFF
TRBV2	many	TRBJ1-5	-	TGTGCCAGCAGTCAAGGAGGGGATAATCAGCCCCAGCATTTT	CASSQGGDNQPQHF
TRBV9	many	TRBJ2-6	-	TGTGCCAGCAGCGCCGGACACCCCTCTGGGGCCAACGTCCTGACTTTC	CASSAGHPSGANVLTF
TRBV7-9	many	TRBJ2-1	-	TGTGCCAGCAGCCCTCCAGGGTTTTTATACAATGAGCAGTTCTTC	CASSPPGFLYNEQFF
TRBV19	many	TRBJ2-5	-	TGTGCCAGTAGTATAGATCGTTGGGGGCCCCAAGAGACCCAGTACTTC	CASSIDRWGPQETQYF
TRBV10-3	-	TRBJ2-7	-	TGTGCCATCGGATCAGGCCAGCAGTACTTC	CAIGSGQQYF
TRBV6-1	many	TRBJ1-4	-	TGTGCCAGCAGCTCGACTGTGGATAATGAAAAACTGTTTTTT	CASSSTVDNEKLFF
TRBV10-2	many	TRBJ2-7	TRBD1	TGCGCCAGCAGTGAAGGGACAGGGGATACGGAGCAGTACTTC	CASSEGTGDTEQYF
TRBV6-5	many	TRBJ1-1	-	TGTGCCAGCAGTTACTCGTCAGGGGCTGAAGCTTTCTTT	CASSYSSGAEAFF
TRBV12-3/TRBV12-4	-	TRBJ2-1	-	TGTGCCAGCAGTTTCCTTTTCGGGCGGGGCCTCTCCTACAATGAGCAGTTCTTC	CASSFLFGRGLSYNEQFF
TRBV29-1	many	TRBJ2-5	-	TGCAGCGTTGAAGGCAAGAAAGAGACCCAGTACTTC	CSVEGKKETQYF
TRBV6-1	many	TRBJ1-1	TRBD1	TGTGCCAGCAGTCAGGGGGTGACTGAAGCTTTCTTT	CASSQGVTEAFF
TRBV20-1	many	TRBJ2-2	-	TGCAGTGCTAGAGATGCATCATCGGGACACGTTGTCTCCGGGGAGCTGTTTTTT	CSARDASSGHVVSGELFF
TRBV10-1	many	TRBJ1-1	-	TGCGCCAGCTCGCCGACAGAGAACACTGAAGCTTTCTTT	CASSPTENTEAFF
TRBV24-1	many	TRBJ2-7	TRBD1	TGTGCCACCAGTGATGCCGGACAGGGAAGCTTGTACGAGCAGTACTTC	CATSDAGQGSLYEQYF
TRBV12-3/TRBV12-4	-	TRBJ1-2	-	TGTGCCAGCAGTAACGGGGGCGGCTATGGCTACACCTTC	CASSNGGGYGYTF
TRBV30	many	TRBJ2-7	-	TGTGCCTGGAGGGGAATGGGGACAAGTTACGAGCAGTACTTC	CAWRGMGTSYEQYF
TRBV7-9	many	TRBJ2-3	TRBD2	TGTGCCAGCAGCCGAGCGGGGTCGACGCAGTATTTT	CASSRAGSTQYF
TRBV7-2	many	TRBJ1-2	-	TGTGCCAGCAGCTTAAAGCCGGCAGGGGACTATGGCTACACCTTC	CASSLKPAGDYGYTF
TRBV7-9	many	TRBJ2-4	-	TGTGCCAGCAGCTTAACACAGCCAGTGCTAGCCAAAAACATTCAGTACTTC	CASSLTQPVLAKNIQYF
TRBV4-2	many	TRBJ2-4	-	TGTGCCAGCAGCCAAGGACACCCTCGGGGCAAAAACATTCAGTACTTC	CASSQGHPRGKNIQYF
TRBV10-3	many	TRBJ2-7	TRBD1	TGTGCCATCAGAGGACAGGGGATGTCCTACGAGCAGTACTTC	CAIRGQGMSYEQYF
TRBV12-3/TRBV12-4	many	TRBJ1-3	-	TGTGCCAGCAGTTTAATCTCTGGAAACACCATATATTTT	CASSLISGNTIYF
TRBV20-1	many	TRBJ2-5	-	TGCAGTGCTTCGGGACTTACGATTTACCAAGAGACCCAGTACTTC	CSASGLTIYQETQYF
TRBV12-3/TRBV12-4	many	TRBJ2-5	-	TGTGCCAGCAGTTCGGGACTTCGGGAGACCCAGTACTTC	CASSSGLRETQYF
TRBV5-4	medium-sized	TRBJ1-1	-	TGTGCCAGCAGGGTATGGGGGGCAGGTACTGAAGCTTTCTTT	CASRVWGAGTEAFF
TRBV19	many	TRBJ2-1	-	TGTGCCAGTAGTATACTAGGGCAGGGTCCCTACAATGAGCAGTTCTTC	CASSILGQGPYNEQFF
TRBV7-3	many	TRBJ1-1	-	TGTGCCAGCAGCTTAGTAGCGGTGAACACTGAAGCTTTCTTT	CASSLVAVNTEAFF
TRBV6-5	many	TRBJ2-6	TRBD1	TGTGCCGCTCAGGGGGTATCCTCTGGGGCCAACGTCCTGACTTTC	CAAQGVSSGANVLTF
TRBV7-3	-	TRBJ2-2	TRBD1	TGTGCCAGCAGCCCCGACAGGGATGGTGTCGGGGAGCTGTTTTTT	CASSPDRDGVGELFF
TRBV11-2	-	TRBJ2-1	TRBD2	TGTGCCAGCAGCAGCCTGAGCGGGGGGTACAATGAGCAGTTCTTC	CASSSLSGGYNEQFF
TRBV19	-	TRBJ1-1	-	TGTGCCAGTAGTCTGGAGAGTATGAACACTGAAGCTTTCTTT	CASSLESMNTEAFF
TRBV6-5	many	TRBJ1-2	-	TGTGCCAGCAGTTACGGCGCCAGGAACTATGGCTACACCTTC	CASSYGARNYGYTF
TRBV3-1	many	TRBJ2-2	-	TGTGCCAGCAGCCCCTTATTCGGGAACACCGGGGAGCTGTTTTTT	CASSPLFGNTGELFF